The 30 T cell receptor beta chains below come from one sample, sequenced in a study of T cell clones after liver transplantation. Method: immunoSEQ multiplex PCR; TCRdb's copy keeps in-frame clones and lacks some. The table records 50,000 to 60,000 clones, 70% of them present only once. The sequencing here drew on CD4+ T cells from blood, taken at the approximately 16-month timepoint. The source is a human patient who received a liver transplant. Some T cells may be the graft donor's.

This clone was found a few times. The CDR3 DNA reads TGTGCCAGCAGTGAAGATCTACGGAACTACGAGCAGTACTTC. Its translation: CASSEDLRNYEQYF. V and J are TRBV6-5 and TRBJ2-7; no definite D call. CDR3 length equals 14 residues. In germline, CDR1 is MNHEY, CDR2 SVGAGI. Trimming cost V 5 bases and J 3 bases, with 14 bases left between them.

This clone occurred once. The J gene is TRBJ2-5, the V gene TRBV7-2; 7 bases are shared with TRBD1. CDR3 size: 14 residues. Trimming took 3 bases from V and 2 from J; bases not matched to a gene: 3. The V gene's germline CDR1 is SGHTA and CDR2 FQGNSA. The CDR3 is CASSFGQAQETQYF. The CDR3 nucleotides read TGTGCCAGCAGCTTTGGACAGGCACAAGAGACCCAGTACTTC. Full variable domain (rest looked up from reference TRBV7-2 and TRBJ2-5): GAGVSQSPSNKVTEKGKDVELRCDPISGHTALYWYRQSLGQGLEFLIYFQGNSAPDKSGLPSDRFSAERTGGSVSTLTIQRTQQEDSAVYLCASSFGQAQETQYFGPGTRLLVL.

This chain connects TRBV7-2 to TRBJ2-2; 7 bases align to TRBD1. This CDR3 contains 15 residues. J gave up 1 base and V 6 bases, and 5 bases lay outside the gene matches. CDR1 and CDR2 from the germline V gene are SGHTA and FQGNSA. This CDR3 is CASSRQGGNTGELFF. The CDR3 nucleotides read TGTGCCAGCAGTCGACAGGGCGGGAACACCGGGGAGCTGTTTTTT.

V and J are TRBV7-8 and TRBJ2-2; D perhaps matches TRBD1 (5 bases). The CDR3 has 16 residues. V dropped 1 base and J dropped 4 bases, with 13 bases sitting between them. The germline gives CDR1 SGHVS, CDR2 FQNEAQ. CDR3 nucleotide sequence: TGTGCCAGCAGCTTAGGTCAGGGCCAGGGCACCGGGGAGCTGTTTTTT. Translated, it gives CASSLGQGQGTGELFF.

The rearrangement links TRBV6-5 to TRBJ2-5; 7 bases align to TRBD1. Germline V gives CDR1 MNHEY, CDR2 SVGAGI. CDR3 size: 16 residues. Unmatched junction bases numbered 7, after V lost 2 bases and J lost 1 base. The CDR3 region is CASSYDGTGAQETQYF. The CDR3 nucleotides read TGTGCCAGCAGTTACGATGGAACAGGGGCCCAAGAGACCCAGTACTTC.

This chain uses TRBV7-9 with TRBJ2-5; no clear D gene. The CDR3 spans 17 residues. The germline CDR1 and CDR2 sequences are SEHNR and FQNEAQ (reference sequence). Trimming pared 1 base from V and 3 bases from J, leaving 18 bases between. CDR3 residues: CASSLDLLRVAEETQYF. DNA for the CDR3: TGTGCCAGCAGCTTAGACCTCCTCCGAGTTGCGGAAGAGACCCAGTACTTC.

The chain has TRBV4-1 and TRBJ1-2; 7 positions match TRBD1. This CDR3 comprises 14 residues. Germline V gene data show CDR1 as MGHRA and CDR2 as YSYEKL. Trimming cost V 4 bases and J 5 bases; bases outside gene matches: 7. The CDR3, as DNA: TGCGCCAGCAGCCTCCCGGACAGGCCTTATGGCTACACCTTC. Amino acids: CASSLPDRPYGYTF.

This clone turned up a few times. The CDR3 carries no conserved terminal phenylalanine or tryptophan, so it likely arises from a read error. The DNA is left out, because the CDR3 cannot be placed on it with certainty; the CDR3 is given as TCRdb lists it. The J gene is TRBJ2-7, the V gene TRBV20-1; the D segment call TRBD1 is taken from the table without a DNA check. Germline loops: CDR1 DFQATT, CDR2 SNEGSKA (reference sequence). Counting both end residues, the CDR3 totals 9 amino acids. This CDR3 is CSARGGQVI.

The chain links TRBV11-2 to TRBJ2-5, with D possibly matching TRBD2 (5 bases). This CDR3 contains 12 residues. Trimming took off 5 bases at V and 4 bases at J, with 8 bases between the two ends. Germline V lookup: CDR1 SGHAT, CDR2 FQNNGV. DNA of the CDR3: TGTGCCAGCAGCGGCGAGGGAGAGACCCAGTACTTC. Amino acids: CASSGEGETQYF. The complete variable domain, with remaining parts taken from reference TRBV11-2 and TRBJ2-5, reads EAGVAQSPRYKIIEKRQSVAFWCNPISGHATLYWYQQILGQGPKLLIQFQNNGVVDDSQLPKDRFSAERLKGVDSTLKIQPAKLEDSAVYLCASSGEGETQYFGPGTRLLVL.

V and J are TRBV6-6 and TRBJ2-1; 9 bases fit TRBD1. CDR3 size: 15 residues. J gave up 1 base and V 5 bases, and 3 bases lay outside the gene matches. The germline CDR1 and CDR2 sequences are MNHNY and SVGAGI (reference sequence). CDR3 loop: CASSDRGGSYNEQFF. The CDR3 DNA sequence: TGTGCCAGCAGTGACAGGGGGGGTTCCTACAATGAGCAGTTCTTC.

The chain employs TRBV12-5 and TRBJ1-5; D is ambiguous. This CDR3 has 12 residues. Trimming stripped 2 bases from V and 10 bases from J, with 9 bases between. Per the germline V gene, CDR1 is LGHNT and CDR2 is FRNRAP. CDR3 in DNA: TGTGCTAGTGGTTTGCCTCCAAGTCCCCAGCATTTT. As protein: CASGLPPSPQHF.

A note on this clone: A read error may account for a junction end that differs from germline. The CDR3 here is CASSLGTAGYEQYF. In DNA, the CDR3 is TGCGCCAGCAGTTTGGGGACAGCGGGTTACGAGCAGTACTTC. The rearrangement uses TRBV5-1 and TRBJ2-7; possibly TRBD1 for D (7 bases). This CDR3 spans 14 amino acids. Germline CDR1 SGHRS, CDR2 YFSETQ.

The CDR3 region is CASSPRDSRYEQYF. The CDR3 region has the DNA TGTGCCAGCAGTCCTCGGGACAGCCGTTACGAGCAGTACTTC. The chain has TRBV6-5 and TRBJ2-7, with 7 bases that match TRBD1. The trim removed 5 bases at V and 4 bases at J, leaving 8 bases unmatched. Germline CDR1 reads MNHEY; CDR2 reads SVGAGI. The CDR3 contains 14 residues.

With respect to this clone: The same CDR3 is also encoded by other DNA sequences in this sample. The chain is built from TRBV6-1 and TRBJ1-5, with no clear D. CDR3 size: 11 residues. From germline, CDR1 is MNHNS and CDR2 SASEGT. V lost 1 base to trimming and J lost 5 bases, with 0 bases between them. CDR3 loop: CASSEDQPQHF. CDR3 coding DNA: TGTGCCAGCAGTGAAGATCAGCCCCAGCATTTT.

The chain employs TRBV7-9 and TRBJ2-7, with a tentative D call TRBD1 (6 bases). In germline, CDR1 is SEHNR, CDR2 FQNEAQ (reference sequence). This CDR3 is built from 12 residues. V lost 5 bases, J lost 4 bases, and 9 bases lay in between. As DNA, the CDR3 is TGTGCCAGCAGCATCGGACAGTACGAGCAGTACGTC. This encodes CASSIGQYEQYV.

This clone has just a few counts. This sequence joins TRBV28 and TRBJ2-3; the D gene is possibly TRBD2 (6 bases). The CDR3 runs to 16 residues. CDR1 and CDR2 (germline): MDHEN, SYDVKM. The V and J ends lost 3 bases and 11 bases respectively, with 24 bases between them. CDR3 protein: CASSFFSSGATGRQYF. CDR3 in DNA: TGTGCCAGCAGTTTTTTCTCTTCTGGGGCTACCGGGAGGCAGTATTTT.

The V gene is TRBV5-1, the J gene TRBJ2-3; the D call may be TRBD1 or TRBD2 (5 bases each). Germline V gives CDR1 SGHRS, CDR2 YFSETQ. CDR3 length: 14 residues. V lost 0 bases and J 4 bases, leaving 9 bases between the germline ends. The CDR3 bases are TGCGCCAGCAGCTTGGGCAGGGAGCCAGATACGCAGTATTTT. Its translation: CASSLGREPDTQYF.

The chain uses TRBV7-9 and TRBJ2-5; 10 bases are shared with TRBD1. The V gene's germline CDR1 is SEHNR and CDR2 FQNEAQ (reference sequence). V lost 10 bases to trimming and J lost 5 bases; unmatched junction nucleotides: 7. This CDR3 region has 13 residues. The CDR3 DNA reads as TGTGCCATCGAGACAGGGGGCGGGGAGACCCAGTACTTC. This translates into CAIETGGGETQYF.

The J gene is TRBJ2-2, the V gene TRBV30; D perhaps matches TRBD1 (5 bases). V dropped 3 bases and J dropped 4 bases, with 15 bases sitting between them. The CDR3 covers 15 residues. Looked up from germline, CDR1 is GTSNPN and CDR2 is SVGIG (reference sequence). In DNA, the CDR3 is TGTGCCTGGAGAGGGCGTGGGGCGTCCACCGGGGAGCTGTTTTTT. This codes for CAWRGRGASTGELFF.

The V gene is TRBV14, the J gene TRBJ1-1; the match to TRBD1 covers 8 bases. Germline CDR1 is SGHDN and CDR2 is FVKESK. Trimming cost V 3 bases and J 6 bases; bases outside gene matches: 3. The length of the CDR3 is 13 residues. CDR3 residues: CASSHPDRAEAFF. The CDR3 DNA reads TGTGCCAGCAGCCATCCGGACAGGGCTGAAGCTTTCTTT.

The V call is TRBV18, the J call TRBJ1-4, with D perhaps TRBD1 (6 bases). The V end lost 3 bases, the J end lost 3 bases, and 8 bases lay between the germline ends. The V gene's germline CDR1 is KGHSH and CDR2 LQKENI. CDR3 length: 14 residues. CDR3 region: CASSPGTSNEKLFF. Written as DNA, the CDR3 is TGTGCCAGCTCACCCGGGACATCTAATGAAAAACTGTTTTTT.

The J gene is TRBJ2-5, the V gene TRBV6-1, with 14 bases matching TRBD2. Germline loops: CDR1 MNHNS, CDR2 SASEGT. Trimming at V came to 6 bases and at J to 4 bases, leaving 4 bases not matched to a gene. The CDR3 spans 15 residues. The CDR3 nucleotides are TGTGCCAGCAGCTCGGGACTAGCGGGGGTAGAGACCCAGTACTTC. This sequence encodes CASSSGLAGVETQYF.

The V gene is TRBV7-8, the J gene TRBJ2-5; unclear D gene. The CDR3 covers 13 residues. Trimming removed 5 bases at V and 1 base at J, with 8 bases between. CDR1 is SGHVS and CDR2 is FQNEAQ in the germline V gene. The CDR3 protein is CASSRVVQETQYF. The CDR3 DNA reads TGTGCCAGCAGCCGCGTAGTCCAAGAGACCCAGTACTTC.

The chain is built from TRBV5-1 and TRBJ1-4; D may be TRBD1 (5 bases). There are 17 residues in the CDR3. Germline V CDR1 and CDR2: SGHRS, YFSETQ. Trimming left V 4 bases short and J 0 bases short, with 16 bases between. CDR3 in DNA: TGCGCCAGCAGCCCAAGCGGAACAGGTGCAACTAATGAAAAACTGTTTTTT. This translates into CASSPSGTGATNEKLFF.

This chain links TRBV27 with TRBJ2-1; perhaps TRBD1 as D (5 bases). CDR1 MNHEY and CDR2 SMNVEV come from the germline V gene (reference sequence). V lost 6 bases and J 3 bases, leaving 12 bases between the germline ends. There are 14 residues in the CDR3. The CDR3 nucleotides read TGTGCCAGCAGCCCCCTAGGGGACTACAATGAGCAGTTCTTC. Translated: CASSPLGDYNEQFF.

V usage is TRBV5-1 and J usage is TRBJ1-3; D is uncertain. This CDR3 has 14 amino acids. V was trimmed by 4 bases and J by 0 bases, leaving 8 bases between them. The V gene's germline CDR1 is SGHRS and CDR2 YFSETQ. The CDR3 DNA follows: TGCGCCAGCAGCCCGACTTACTCTGGAAACACCATATATTTT. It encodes CASSPTYSGNTIYF.

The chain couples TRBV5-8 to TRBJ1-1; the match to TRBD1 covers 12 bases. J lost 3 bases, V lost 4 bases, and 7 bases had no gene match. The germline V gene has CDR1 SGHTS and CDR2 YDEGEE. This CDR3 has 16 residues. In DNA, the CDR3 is TGTGCCAGCAGCCCGGGACAGGGGGCGGGTTACACTGAAGCTTTCTTT. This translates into CASSPGQGAGYTEAFF.

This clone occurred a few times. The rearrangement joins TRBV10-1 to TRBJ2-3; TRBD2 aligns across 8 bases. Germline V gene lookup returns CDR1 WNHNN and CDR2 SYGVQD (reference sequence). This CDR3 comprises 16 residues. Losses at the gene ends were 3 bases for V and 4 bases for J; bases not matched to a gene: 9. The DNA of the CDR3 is TGCGCCAGCAGTGAAAGGGCGACTAGCGACCCAGATACGCAGTATTTT. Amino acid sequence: CASSERATSDPDTQYF.

The CDR3 DNA sequence: TGTGCCAGCACCCCAGGGCTAGCGGGGGGAGGAGATACGCAGTATTTT. As protein: CASTPGLAGGGDTQYF. The rearrangement joins TRBV28 to TRBJ2-3; TRBD2 matches 11 bases. This CDR3 is built from 16 residues. The V and J ends lost 7 bases and 5 bases, in that order; junction bases with no gene match: 11. Germline V gives CDR1 MDHEN, CDR2 SYDVKM. Combining the CDR3 with reference TRBV28 and TRBJ2-3 gives the whole variable domain DVKVTQSSRYLVKRTGEKVFLECVQDMDHENMFWYRQDPGLGLRLIYFSYDVKMKEKGDIPEGYSVSREKKERFSLILESASTNQTSMYLCASTPGLAGGGDTQYFGPGTRLTVL.

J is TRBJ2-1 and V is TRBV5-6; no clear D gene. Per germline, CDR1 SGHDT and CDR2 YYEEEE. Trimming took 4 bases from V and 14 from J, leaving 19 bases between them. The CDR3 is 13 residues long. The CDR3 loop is CASSPGTPVVEFF. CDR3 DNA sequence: TGTGCCAGCAGCCCAGGTACGCCTGTGGTGGAGTTCTTC.